These T cell receptor beta chains were read from a single sample in a study of blood T cell repertoires in COVID-19. Method: immunoSEQ multiplex PCR; TCRdb's copy keeps in-frame clones and lacks some. Among some 370,000 clones listed, approximately 87% were seen once. The sample comprised peripheral blood. The origin of the receptors is a woman younger than 45 with COVID-19, enrolled during active disease. Each CDR3 is given without its conserved first and last residue.

CDR3aa: ASSYGTSGSYNEQF; v_gene: TRBV6-5; j_gene: TRBJ2-1
CDR3aa: ASSPAQGANYGYT; v_gene: TRBV3-1/TRBV3-2; j_gene: TRBJ1-2
CDR3aa: ASRGGQGVNTEAF; v_gene: TRBV5-1; j_gene: TRBJ1-1
CDR3aa: ASTQAGDGYT; v_gene: TRBV12-3/TRBV12-4; j_gene: TRBJ1-2
CDR3aa: ASSESDRDGNQPQH; v_gene: TRBV10-1; j_gene: TRBJ1-5
CDR3aa: ASRGGPSTDTQY; v_gene: TRBV5-1; j_gene: TRBJ2-3
CDR3aa: ASSSIAGGSNEQF; v_gene: TRBV6-5; j_gene: TRBJ2-1
CDR3aa: ASSLGTIDNEQF; v_gene: TRBV7-3; j_gene: TRBJ2-1
CDR3aa: ASSPGQTYGYT; v_gene: TRBV5-4; j_gene: TRBJ1-2
CDR3aa: ASHRGRVTEAF; v_gene: TRBV19; j_gene: TRBJ1-1
CDR3aa: ASSTQFSGTSTDTQY; v_gene: TRBV3-1/TRBV3-2; j_gene: TRBJ2-3
CDR3aa: SALPRSNTEAF; v_gene: TRBV29-1; j_gene: TRBJ1-1
CDR3aa: ASSLPGQIYEQY; v_gene: TRBV19; j_gene: TRBJ2-7
CDR3aa: ASSQARTGDTEAF; v_gene: TRBV3-1/TRBV3-2; j_gene: TRBJ1-1
CDR3aa: ASRRDASSQETQY; v_gene: TRBV6-5; j_gene: TRBJ2-5
CDR3aa: ASSLGLAGDKYEQY; v_gene: TRBV5-4; j_gene: TRBJ2-7
CDR3aa: ASSLATGPYEQY; v_gene: TRBV7-9; j_gene: TRBJ2-7
CDR3aa: ASRPVTGFQPQH; v_gene: TRBV28; j_gene: TRBJ1-5
CDR3aa: ASSNRGPLVEAF; v_gene: TRBV6-5; j_gene: TRBJ1-1
CDR3aa: ASSPLASGPSTDTQY; v_gene: TRBV18; j_gene: TRBJ2-3
CDR3aa: ASSLAQAGSTDTQY; v_gene: TRBV5-6; j_gene: TRBJ2-3
CDR3aa: ASSRRTSGSTDTQY; v_gene: TRBV13; j_gene: TRBJ2-3
CDR3aa: ASNTGTSIRGELF; v_gene: TRBV9; j_gene: TRBJ2-2
CDR3aa: ASSPYPSSYNEQF; v_gene: TRBV9; j_gene: TRBJ2-1
CDR3aa: ASSFGMGGGYGYT; v_gene: TRBV27; j_gene: TRBJ1-2
CDR3aa: ATNARQGKDNSPLH; v_gene: TRBV4-1; j_gene: TRBJ1-6
CDR3aa: ASSPRRDEAGELF; v_gene: TRBV27; j_gene: TRBJ2-2
CDR3aa: AGASAYNEQF; v_gene: TRBV7-2; j_gene: TRBJ2-1
CDR3aa: ASSELRGYEQY; v_gene: TRBV6-2/TRBV6-3; j_gene: TRBJ2-7